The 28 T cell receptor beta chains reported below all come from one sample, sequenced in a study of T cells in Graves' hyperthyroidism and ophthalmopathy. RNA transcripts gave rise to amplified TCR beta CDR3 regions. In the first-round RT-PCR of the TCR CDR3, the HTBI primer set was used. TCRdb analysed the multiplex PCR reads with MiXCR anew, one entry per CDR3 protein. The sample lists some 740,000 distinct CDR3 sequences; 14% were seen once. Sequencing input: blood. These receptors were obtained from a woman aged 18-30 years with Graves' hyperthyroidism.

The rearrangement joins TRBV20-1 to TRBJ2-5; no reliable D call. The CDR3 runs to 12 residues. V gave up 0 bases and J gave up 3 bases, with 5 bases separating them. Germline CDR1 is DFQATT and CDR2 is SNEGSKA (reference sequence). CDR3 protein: CSARDRKETQYF. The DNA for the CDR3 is TGCAGTGCTAGAGACCGAAAAGAGACCCAGTACTTC.

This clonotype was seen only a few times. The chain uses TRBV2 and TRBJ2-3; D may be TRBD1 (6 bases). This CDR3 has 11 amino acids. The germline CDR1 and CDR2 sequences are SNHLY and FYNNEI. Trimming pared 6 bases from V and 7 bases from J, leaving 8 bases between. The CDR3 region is CASRDSYTQYF. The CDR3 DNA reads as TGTGCCAGCAGGGACAGCTATACGCAGTATTTT.

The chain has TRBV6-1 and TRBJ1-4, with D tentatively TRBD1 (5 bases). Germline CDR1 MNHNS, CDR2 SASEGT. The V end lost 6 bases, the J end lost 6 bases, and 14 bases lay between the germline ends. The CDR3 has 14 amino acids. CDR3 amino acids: CASRGGGRYEKLFF. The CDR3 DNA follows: TGTGCCAGCAGGGGCGGGGGGAGGTATGAAAAACTGTTTTTT.

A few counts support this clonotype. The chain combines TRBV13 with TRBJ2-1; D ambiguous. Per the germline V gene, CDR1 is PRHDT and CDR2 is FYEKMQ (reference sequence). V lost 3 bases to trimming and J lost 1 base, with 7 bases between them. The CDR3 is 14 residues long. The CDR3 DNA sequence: TGTGCCAGCAGCTTTTCTCCTTCCTACAATGAGCAGTTCTTC. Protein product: CASSFSPSYNEQFF.

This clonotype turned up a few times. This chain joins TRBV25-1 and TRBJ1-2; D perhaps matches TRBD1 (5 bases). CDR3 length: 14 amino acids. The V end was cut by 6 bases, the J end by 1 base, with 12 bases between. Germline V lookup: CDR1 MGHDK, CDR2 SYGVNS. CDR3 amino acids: CASRSGELNYGYTF. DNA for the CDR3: TGTGCCAGCAGATCGGGGGAGCTTAACTATGGCTACACCTTC.

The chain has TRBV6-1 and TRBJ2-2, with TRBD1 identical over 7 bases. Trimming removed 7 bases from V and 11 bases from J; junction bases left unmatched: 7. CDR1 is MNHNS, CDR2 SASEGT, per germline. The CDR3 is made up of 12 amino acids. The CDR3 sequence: CASKRQGPELFF. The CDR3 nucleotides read TGTGCCAGCAAGAGACAGGGTCCAGAGCTGTTTTTT.

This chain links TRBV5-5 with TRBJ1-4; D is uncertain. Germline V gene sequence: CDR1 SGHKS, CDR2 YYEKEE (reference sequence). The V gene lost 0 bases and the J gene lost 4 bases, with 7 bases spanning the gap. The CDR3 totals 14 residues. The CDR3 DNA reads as TGTGCCAGCAGCTTGGGTGTCTTTAATGAAAAACTGTTTTTT. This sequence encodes CASSLGVFNEKLFF.

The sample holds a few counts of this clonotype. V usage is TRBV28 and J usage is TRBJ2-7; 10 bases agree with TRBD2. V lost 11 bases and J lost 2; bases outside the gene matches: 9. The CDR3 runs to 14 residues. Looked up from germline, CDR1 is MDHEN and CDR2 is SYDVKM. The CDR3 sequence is CAARLAGATYEQYF. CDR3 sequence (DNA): TGTGCCGCCCGCCTAGCGGGAGCTACCTACGAGCAGTACTTC.

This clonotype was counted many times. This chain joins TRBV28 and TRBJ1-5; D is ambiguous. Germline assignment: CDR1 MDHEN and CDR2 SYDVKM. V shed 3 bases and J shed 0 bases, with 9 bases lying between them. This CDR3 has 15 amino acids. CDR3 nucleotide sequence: TGTGCCAGCAGTTTGGGAACCTATAGCAATCAGCCCCAGCATTTT. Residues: CASSLGTYSNQPQHF.

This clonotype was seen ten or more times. This CDR3 is CAWTLGNTEAFF. The CDR3 bases are TGTGCCTGGACCTTGGGAAACACTGAAGCTTTCTTT. The V call is TRBV30, the J call TRBJ1-1; no definite D call. The CDR3 is made up of 12 amino acids. The V gene lost 4 bases and the J gene lost 2 bases, with 8 bases spanning the gap. CDR1 GTSNPN and CDR2 SVGIG come from the germline V gene (reference sequence).

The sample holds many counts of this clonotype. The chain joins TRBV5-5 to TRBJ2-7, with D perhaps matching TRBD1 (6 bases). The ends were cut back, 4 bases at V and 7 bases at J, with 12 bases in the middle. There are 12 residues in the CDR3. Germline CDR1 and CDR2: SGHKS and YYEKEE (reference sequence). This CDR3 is CASSRSDREQYF. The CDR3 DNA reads TGTGCCAGCAGCCGATCTGACAGGGAGCAGTACTTC.

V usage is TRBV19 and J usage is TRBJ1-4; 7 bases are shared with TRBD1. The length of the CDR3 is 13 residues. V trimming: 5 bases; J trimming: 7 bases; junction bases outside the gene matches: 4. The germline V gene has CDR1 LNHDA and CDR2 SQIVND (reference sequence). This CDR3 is CASSSTGREKLFF. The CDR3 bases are TGTGCCAGTAGTTCGACAGGGCGTGAAAAACTGTTTTTT.

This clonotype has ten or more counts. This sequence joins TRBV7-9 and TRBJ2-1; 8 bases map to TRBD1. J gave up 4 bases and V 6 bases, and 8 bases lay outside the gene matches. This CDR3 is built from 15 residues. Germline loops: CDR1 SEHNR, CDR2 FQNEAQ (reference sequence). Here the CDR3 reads CASSSTGATYNEQFF. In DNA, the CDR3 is TGTGCCAGCAGTTCGACAGGGGCAACATACAATGAGCAGTTCTTC.

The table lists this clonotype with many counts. The DNA for the CDR3 is TGTGCCAGCAGCCCGCGGGGGCATGGCTACACCTTC. Amino acids: CASSPRGHGYTF. The V and J genes are TRBV11-2 and TRBJ1-2, with D possibly TRBD1 on 6 matching bases. The CDR3 runs 12 residues. The V gene's germline CDR1 is SGHAT and CDR2 FQNNGV. Trimming cost V 5 bases and J 6 bases, with 10 bases left between them.

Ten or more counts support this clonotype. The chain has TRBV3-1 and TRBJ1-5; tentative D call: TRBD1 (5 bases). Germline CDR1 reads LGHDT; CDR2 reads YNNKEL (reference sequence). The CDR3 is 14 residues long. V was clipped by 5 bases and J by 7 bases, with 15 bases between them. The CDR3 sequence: CASSSRGGDQPQHF. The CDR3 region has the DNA TGTGCCAGCAGCTCCCGTGGAGGGGACCAGCCCCAGCATTTT.

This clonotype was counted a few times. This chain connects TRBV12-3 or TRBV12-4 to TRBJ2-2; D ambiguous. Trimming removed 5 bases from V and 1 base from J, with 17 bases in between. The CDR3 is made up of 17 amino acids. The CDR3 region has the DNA TGTGCCAGCAGTCTACGCCTTCTGGTGTGGAACACCGGGGAGCTGTTTTTT. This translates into CASSLRLLVWNTGELFF.

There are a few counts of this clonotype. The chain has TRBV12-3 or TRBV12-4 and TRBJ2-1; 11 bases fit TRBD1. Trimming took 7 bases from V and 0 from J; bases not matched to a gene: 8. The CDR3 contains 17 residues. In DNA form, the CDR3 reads TGTGCCAGCACTGGACAGGGGGCTGCCAGCTCCTACAATGAGCAGTTCTTC. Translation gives CASTGQGAASSYNEQFF.

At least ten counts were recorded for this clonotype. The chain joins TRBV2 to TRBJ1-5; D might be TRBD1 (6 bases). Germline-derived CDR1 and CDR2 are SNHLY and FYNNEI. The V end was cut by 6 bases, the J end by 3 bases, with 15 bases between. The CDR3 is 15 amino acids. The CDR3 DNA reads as TGTGCCAGCAGGGAACAGGGCTCAAACAATCAGCCCCAGCATTTT. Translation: CASREQGSNNQPQHF.

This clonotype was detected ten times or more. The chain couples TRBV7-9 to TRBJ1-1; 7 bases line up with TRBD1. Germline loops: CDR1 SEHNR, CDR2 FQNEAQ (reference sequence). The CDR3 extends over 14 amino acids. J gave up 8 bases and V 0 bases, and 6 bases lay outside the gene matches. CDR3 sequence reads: CASSLASDREEAFF. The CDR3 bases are TGTGCCAGCAGCTTAGCTTCCGACAGGGAAGAAGCTTTCTTT. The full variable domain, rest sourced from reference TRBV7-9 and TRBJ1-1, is DTGVSQNPRHKITKRGQNVTFRCDPISEHNRLYWYRQTLGQGPEFLTYFQNEAQLEKSRLLSDRFSAERPKGSFSTLEIQRTEQGDSAMYLCASSLASDREEAFFGQGTRLTVV.

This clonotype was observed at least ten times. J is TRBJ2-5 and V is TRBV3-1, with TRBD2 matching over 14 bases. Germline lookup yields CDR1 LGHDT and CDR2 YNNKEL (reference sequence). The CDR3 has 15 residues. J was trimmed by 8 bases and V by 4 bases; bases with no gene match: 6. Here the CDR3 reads CASSLGLAGVETQYF. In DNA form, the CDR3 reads TGTGCCAGCAGCCTGGGACTAGCGGGAGTAGAAACCCAGTACTTC.

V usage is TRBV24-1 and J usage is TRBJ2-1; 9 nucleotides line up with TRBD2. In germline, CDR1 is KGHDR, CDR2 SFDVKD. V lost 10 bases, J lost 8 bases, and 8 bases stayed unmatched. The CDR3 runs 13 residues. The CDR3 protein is CATFSGRFDEQFF. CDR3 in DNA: TGTGCCACATTTAGCGGGAGATTCGATGAGCAGTTCTTC.

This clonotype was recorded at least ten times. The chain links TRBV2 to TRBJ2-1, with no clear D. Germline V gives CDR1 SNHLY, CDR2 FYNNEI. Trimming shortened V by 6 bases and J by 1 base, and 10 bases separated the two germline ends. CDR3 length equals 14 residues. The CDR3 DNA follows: TGTGCCAGCAGCCCCTTTGGGTCCTACAATGAGCAGTTCTTC. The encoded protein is CASSPFGSYNEQFF.

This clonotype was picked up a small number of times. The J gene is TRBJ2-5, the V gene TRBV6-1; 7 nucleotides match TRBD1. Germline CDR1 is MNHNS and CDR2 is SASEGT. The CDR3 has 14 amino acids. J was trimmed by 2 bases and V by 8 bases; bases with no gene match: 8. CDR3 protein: CASGTTGNQETQYF. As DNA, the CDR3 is TGTGCCAGCGGAACGACAGGGAATCAAGAGACCCAGTACTTC.

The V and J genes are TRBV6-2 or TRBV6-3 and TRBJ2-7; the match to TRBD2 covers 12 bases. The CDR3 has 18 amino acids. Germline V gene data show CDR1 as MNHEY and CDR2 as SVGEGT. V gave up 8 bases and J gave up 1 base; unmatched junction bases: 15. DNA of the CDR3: TGTGCCAGCCCAAAATTGGGTCTAGCGGGAGGGCCTTCCTACGAGCAGTACTTC. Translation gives CASPKLGLAGGPSYEQYF.

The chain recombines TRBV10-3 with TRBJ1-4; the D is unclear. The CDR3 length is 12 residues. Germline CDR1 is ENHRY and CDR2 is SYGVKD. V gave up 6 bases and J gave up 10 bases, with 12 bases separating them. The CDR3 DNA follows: TGTGCCATCAGCGGAGAAGATGGAAAACTGTTTTTT. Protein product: CAISGEDGKLFF.

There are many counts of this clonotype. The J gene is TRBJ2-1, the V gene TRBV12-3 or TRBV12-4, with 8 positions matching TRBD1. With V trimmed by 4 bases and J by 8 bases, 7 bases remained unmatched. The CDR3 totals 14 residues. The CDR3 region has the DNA TGTGCCAGCAGTTCCGGACAGGGAATCGATGAGCAGTTCTTC. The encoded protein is CASSSGQGIDEQFF.

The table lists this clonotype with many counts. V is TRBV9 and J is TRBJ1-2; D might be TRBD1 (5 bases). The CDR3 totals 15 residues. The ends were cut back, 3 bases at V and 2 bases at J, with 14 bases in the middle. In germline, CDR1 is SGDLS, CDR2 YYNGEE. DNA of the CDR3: TGTGCCAGCAGCGAGAGCGGGGGAGCCAACTATGGCTACACCTTC. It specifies CASSESGGANYGYTF.

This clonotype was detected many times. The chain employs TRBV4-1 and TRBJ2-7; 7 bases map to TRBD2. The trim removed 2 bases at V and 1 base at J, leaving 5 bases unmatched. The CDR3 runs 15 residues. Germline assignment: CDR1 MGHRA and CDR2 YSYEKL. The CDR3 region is CASSQSGDGSYEQYF. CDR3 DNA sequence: TGCGCCAGCAGCCAAAGCGGGGATGGGTCCTACGAGCAGTACTTC.